These 15 T cell receptor beta chains originate from one sample sequenced in a study of blood T cell repertoires in COVID-19. Data came from immunoSEQ multiplex PCR; TCRdb stores just in-frame clones and leaves some out. The data show tens of thousands of clones, approximately 86% seen once. The sequenced material came from peripheral blood. Receptors were obtained from a woman of 80 years or more in a cohort sampled during active or convalescent COVID-19.

This clone has a handful of counts. V usage is TRBV7-8 and J usage is TRBJ2-7; 10 positions match TRBD1. This CDR3 has 17 residues. Germline V gene sequence: CDR1 SGHVS, CDR2 FQNEAQ. V lost 5 bases to trimming and J lost 1 base; unmatched junction nucleotides: 11. CDR3 DNA sequence: TGTGCCAGCAGCCTTGACAGGGGGCTCGGTTCGTCCTACGAGCAGTACTTC. It encodes CASSLDRGLGSSYEQYF.

This chain joins TRBV7-9 and TRBJ1-2; 7 nucleotides match TRBD1. The CDR3 loop spans 15 amino acids. J lost 3 bases, V lost 4 bases, and 8 bases had no gene match. CDR1 is SEHNR and CDR2 is FQNEAQ in the germline V gene (reference sequence). CDR3 residues: CASSSRQGLDYGYTF. CDR3 nucleotide sequence: TGTGCCAGCAGCTCCCGACAGGGCCTGGACTATGGCTACACCTTC.

V and J are TRBV18 and TRBJ2-1, with no clear D. Germline V gives CDR1 KGHSH, CDR2 LQKENI. The CDR3 is made up of 11 amino acids. Trimming left V 1 base short and J 9 bases short, with 4 bases between. CDR3 loop: CASSPRGEQFF. CDR3 DNA sequence: TGTGCCAGCTCACCACGAGGTGAGCAGTTCTTC. The full variable domain, in which reference TRBV18 and TRBJ2-1 provide the parts outside the CDR3, is NAGVMQNPRHLVRRRGQEARLRCSPMKGHSHVYWYRQLPEEGLKFMVYLQKENIIDESGMPKERFSAEFPKEGPSILRIQQVVRGDSAAYFCASSPRGEQFFGPGTRLTVL.

This chain links TRBV13 with TRBJ1-4, with D perhaps matching TRBD1 (5 bases). Trimming pared 4 bases from V and 7 bases from J, leaving 22 bases between. Per the germline V gene, CDR1 is PRHDT and CDR2 is FYEKMQ (reference sequence). The CDR3 contains 17 residues. The CDR3 loop is CASSSSRRTGRGEKLFF. The CDR3 DNA is TGTGCCAGCAGCTCCAGTCGTAGAACAGGTAGAGGTGAAAAACTGTTTTTT. Combining the CDR3 with reference TRBV13 and TRBJ1-4 gives the whole variable domain AAGVIQSPRHLIKEKRETATLKCYPIPRHDTVYWYQQGPGQDPQFLISFYEKMQSDKGSIPDRFSAQQFSDYHSELNMSSLELGDSALYFCASSSSRRTGRGEKLFFGSGTQLSVL.

The chain joins TRBV4-3 to TRBJ2-7; D is ambiguous. There are 15 residues in the CDR3. Deletions cut 4 bases from V and 2 bases from J, with 15 bases between. Germline loops: CDR1 LGHNA, CDR2 YSLEER. The CDR3 loop reads CASSPYLGFTYEQYF. In DNA form, the CDR3 reads TGCGCCAGCAGCCCTTACCTCGGGTTTACCTACGAGCAGTACTTC.

The chain has TRBV5-8 and TRBJ1-1; TRBD1 matches at 10 bases. This CDR3 is built from 16 residues. The V gene's germline CDR1 is SGHTS and CDR2 YDEGEE. The V segment lost 3 bases and the J segment 0 bases; nucleotides outside the gene matches: 5. The chain's CDR3 is CASSSGTGVVNTEAFF. In DNA, the CDR3 is TGTGCCAGCAGCTCTGGGACAGGGGTAGTGAACACTGAAGCTTTCTTT.

This chain links TRBV29-1 with TRBJ1-1; 8 bases are shared with TRBD1. This CDR3 spans 12 amino acids. Germline loops: CDR1 SQVTM, CDR2 ANQGSEA. V was pared by 2 bases and J by 7 bases, with 3 bases of the junction left unmatched. This CDR3 reads CSVEPDRGEAFF. Written as DNA, the CDR3 is TGCAGCGTTGAACCTGACAGGGGTGAAGCTTTCTTT.

This chain connects TRBV19 to TRBJ1-4; TRBD1 matches at 7 bases. Germline V gives CDR1 LNHDA, CDR2 SQIVND (reference sequence). The V and J ends lost 6 bases and 0 bases, in that order; junction bases with no gene match: 7. This CDR3 comprises 16 residues. This CDR3 is CASRRQGPATNEKLFF. The DNA of the CDR3 is TGTGCCAGTAGAAGACAGGGACCTGCAACTAATGAAAAACTGTTTTTT.

This clone appeared once. The chain employs TRBV5-1 and TRBJ2-1; 11 bases match TRBD2. The CDR3 is 14 amino acids. Germline values: CDR1 SGHRS, CDR2 YFSETQ. Trimming removed 2 bases from V and 9 bases from J; junction bases left unmatched: 4. CDR3 in DNA: TGCGCCAGCAGCTTTAGCGGGGGGGAAGGTGAGCAGTTCTTC. Residues: CASSFSGGEGEQFF.

This sequence joins TRBV6-2 or TRBV6-3 and TRBJ2-7; perhaps TRBD1 as D (6 bases). Trimming took 2 bases from V and 2 from J, leaving 10 bases between them. The CDR3 runs 14 residues. Germline CDR1 and CDR2: MNHEY and SVGEGT. The CDR3 loop reads CASSYLRGAYEQYF. CDR3 nucleotide sequence: TGTGCCAGCAGTTACCTCAGGGGTGCCTACGAGCAGTACTTC.

This chain connects TRBV5-1 to TRBJ1-2; perhaps TRBD1 as D (5 bases). Trimming stripped 4 bases from V and 8 bases from J, with 18 bases between. The CDR3 contains 14 residues. Germline-derived CDR1 and CDR2 are SGHRS and YFSETQ. The CDR3 sequence: CASSPQTAVNGYTF. The DNA of the CDR3 is TGCGCCAGCAGCCCCCAGACAGCCGTCAACGGCTACACCTTC.

The chain carries TRBV6-5 and TRBJ1-4, with D maybe TRBD1 (5 bases). Germline CDR1 MNHEY, CDR2 SVGAGI. Trimming left V 2 bases short and J 11 bases short, with 12 bases between. The CDR3 contains 13 residues. CDR3 sequence (DNA): TGTGCCAGCAGTTACGGGCAGGGCACTAAACTGTTTTTT. Translating gives CASSYGQGTKLFF.

This chain uses TRBV5-1 with TRBJ2-7, with D hard to call. The ends were cut back, 4 bases at V and 2 bases at J, with 10 bases in the middle. Germline loops: CDR1 SGHRS, CDR2 YFSETQ. CDR3 length equals 13 residues. The CDR3 protein is CASSLSVAYEQYF. The CDR3 DNA follows: TGCGCCAGCAGCCTTTCTGTTGCCTACGAGCAGTACTTC.

The rearrangement uses TRBV10-3 and TRBJ2-3, with 8 bases aligning to TRBD1. The CDR3 loop spans 14 amino acids. Germline loops: CDR1 ENHRY, CDR2 SYGVKD. The V segment lost 6 bases and the J segment 1 base; nucleotides outside the gene matches: 3. CDR3 nucleotides: TGTGCCATCAGAGAGGACAGGGGCACAGATACGCAGTATTTT. Amino acids: CAIREDRGTDTQYF.

J is TRBJ2-7 and V is TRBV7-2; D uncertain. This CDR3 has 12 residues. Trimming cost V 5 bases and J 6 bases, with 11 bases left between them. The V gene's germline CDR1 is SGHTA and CDR2 FQGNSA. This chain's CDR3 is CASSRVQSEQYF. The CDR3 nucleotides read TGTGCCAGCAGCCGGGTCCAATCCGAGCAGTACTTC. The whole variable domain, filled in from reference TRBV7-2 and TRBJ2-7, reads GAGVSQSPSNKVTEKGKDVELRCDPISGHTALYWYRQSLGQGLEFLIYFQGNSAPDKSGLPSDRFSAERTGGSVSTLTIQRTQQEDSAVYLCASSRVQSEQYFGPGTRLTVT.